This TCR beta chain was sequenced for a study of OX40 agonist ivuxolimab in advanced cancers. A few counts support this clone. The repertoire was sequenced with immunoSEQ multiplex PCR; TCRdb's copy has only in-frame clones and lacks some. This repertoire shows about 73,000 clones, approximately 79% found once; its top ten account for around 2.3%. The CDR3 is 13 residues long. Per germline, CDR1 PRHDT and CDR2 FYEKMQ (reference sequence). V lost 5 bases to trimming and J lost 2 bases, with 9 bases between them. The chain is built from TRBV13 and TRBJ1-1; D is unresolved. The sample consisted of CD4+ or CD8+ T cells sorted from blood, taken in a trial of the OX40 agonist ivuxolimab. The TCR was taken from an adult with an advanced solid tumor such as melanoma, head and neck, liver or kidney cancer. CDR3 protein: CASSRRINTEAFF. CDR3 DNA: TGTGCCAGCAGCCGGCGAATCAACACTGAAGCTTTCTTT.